Detailed here is one T cell receptor beta chain. Its matching antigen is unknown. This entry belongs to a study of cytomegalovirus exposure and HLA in healthy donors. Study observations and caveats: Researchers had no immune exposure information except CMV serostatus available. Data from an earlier analysis indicated that most TCR beta V segments were productive either about 90% or about 30% of the time. The listing of roughly 160 TCR beta chains classed them as cytomegalovirus-associated.

This CDR3 contains 14 residues. V was shortened by 7 bases and J by 3 bases, with 16 bases between the two germline ends. Germline V gene lookup returns CDR1 SGDLS and CDR2 YYNGEE. PCR amplification relied on 60 Vbeta primers (plus 13 Jbeta primers). Sequencing was performed with immunoSEQ multiplex PCR; in TCRdb, only in-frame clones are kept and a portion is missing. The sample holds 200,000 to 250,000 clones; about 74% are singletons and the top ten take roughly 2%. Sequenced: PBMCs. The TCR comes from a woman aged 25 to 39 in good health and CMV-seronegative. The chain is built from TRBV9 and TRBJ2-5; maybe TRBD1 (5 bases). The CDR3 DNA is TGTGCCAGCGCCCCCTTGGACACCGAAGAGACCCAGTACTTC. It codes for CASAPLDTEETQYF.